This passage covers 12 T cell receptor beta chains from one sample sequenced in a study of blood T cell repertoires in COVID-19. The repertoire was sequenced with immunoSEQ multiplex PCR; TCRdb's copy has only in-frame clones and lacks some. The repertoire holds around 90,000 clones, 80% to 90% seen once, with about 12% in the top ten. Sequenced input: peripheral blood. The receptors were sampled from a human donor in a cohort sampled during active COVID-19.

The chain combines TRBV14 with TRBJ2-7, with TRBD1 identical over 12 bases. There are 17 residues in the CDR3. J lost 4 bases, V lost 2 bases, and 9 bases had no gene match. CDR1 is SGHDN and CDR2 is FVKESK in the germline V gene. The CDR3 sequence is CASSQPGGQGAGYEQYF. For the CDR3, the DNA is TGTGCCAGCAGCCAACCCGGGGGACAGGGGGCAGGGTACGAGCAGTACTTC.

V and J are TRBV5-1 and TRBJ1-2; 8 positions match TRBD1. Germline V gives CDR1 SGHRS, CDR2 YFSETQ. V lost 3 bases to trimming and J lost 5 bases; unmatched junction nucleotides: 6. The CDR3 consists of 14 residues. The CDR3 nucleotides are TGCGCCAGCAGCTCCCAGACAGGGGAGTATGGCTACACCTTC. Its protein is CASSSQTGEYGYTF.

The V call is TRBV7-2, the J call TRBJ2-1; the D gene is possibly TRBD2 (6 bases). Germline-derived CDR1 and CDR2 are SGHTA and FQGNSA. The CDR3 is 14 amino acids. Trimming pared 4 bases from V and 7 bases from J, leaving 14 bases between. CDR3 in amino acids: CASSSPGGSNEQFF. CDR3 coding DNA: TGTGCCAGCAGCTCTCCCGGGGGTAGTAATGAGCAGTTCTTC.

The chain is built from TRBV7-9 and TRBJ2-3; D is uncertain. The CDR3 extends over 16 amino acids. Germline CDR1 SEHNR, CDR2 FQNEAQ (reference sequence). Trimming took off 5 bases at V and 1 base at J, with 16 bases between the two ends. In DNA form, the CDR3 reads TGTGCCAGCAGCCACAGACCACGGTCGGGCACAGATACGCAGTATTTT. Translating it yields CASSHRPRSGTDTQYF.

The gene calls are TRBV5-1 and TRBJ1-6; 10 bases are a match to TRBD1. The CDR3 is made up of 15 amino acids. Unmatched junction bases numbered 5, after V lost 6 bases and J lost 5 bases. The germline gives CDR1 SGHRS, CDR2 YFSETQ. CDR3: CASTRTGGDNSPLHF. In DNA, the CDR3 is TGCGCCAGCACCCGGACAGGGGGAGATAATTCACCCCTCCACTTT.

CDR3 DNA: TGTGCCAGCAGCTCAAGGCCCCGGGGGAGCACAGATACGCAGTATTTT. Residues: CASSSRPRGSTDTQYF. The chain couples TRBV11-2 to TRBJ2-3, with D possibly matching TRBD2 (6 bases). CDR1 and CDR2 from the germline V gene are SGHAT and FQNNGV. This CDR3 comprises 16 residues. Trimming took off 4 bases at V and 0 bases at J, with 14 bases between the two ends.

The sample holds one count of this clone. The V and J genes are TRBV5-1 and TRBJ1-3; D remains ambiguous. CDR3 length equals 15 residues. CDR1 is SGHRS and CDR2 is YFSETQ in the germline V gene. V gave up 4 bases and J gave up 2 bases, with 13 bases separating them. The CDR3 protein is CASSGGITPGNTIYF. CDR3 DNA sequence: TGCGCCAGCAGCGGAGGTATAACCCCTGGAAACACCATATATTTT. Drawing the rest from reference TRBV5-1 and TRBJ1-3, the complete variable domain is KAGVTQTPRYLIKTRGQQVTLSCSPISGHRSVSWYQQTPGQGLQFLFEYFSETQRNKGNFPGRFSGRQFSNSRSEMNVSTLELGDSALYLCASSGGITPGNTIYFGEGSWLTVV.

The V and J genes are TRBV2 and TRBJ2-4; D perhaps matches TRBD2 (7 bases). The V end was cut by 3 bases, the J end by 1 base, with 13 bases between. The CDR3 has 16 residues. CDR1 and CDR2 from the germline V gene are SNHLY and FYNNEI. Here the CDR3 reads CASSESRGAAKNIQYF. As DNA, the CDR3 is TGTGCCAGCAGTGAGTCCCGGGGGGCGGCCAAAAACATTCAGTACTTC. The variable domain in full, with the rest retrieved from reference TRBV2 and TRBJ2-4, is EPEVTQTPSHQVTQMGQEVILRCVPISNHLYFYWYRQILGQKVEFLVSFYNNEISEKSEIFDDQFSVERPDGSNFTLKIRSTKLEDSAMYFCASSESRGAAKNIQYFGAGTRLSVL.

This chain connects TRBV30 to TRBJ2-2; D gene uncertain. Germline V CDR1 and CDR2: GTSNPN, SVGIG (reference sequence). Trimming took 1 base from V and 2 from J, leaving 5 bases between them. The CDR3 spans 13 residues. The CDR3 region is CAWSAPNTGELFF. The DNA of the CDR3 is TGTGCCTGGAGTGCTCCTAACACCGGGGAGCTGTTTTTT.

This sequence joins TRBV6-5 and TRBJ1-2, with a possible D match to TRBD1 (5 bases). Trimming pared 0 bases from V and 4 bases from J, leaving 9 bases between. The CDR3 totals 14 residues. The germline gives CDR1 MNHEY, CDR2 SVGAGI. In nucleotides, the CDR3 is TGTGCCAGCAGTTACTCGGGGGGAGGCTATGGCTACACCTTC. It yields the protein CASSYSGGGYGYTF.

The genes are TRBV4-3 and TRBJ1-1; perhaps TRBD1 as D (5 bases). The CDR3 extends over 15 amino acids. V dropped 4 bases and J dropped 5 bases, with 17 bases sitting between them. Germline values: CDR1 LGHNA, CDR2 YSLEER. CDR3 in amino acids: CASSPGMQGGTEAFF. The CDR3 bases are TGCGCCAGCAGCCCGGGGATGCAGGGAGGGACTGAAGCTTTCTTT.

V is TRBV30 and J is TRBJ2-3; 7 nucleotides line up with TRBD2. The germline gives CDR1 GTSNPN, CDR2 SVGIG (reference sequence). Unmatched junction bases numbered 13, after V lost 2 bases and J lost 2 bases. The CDR3 contains 17 residues. CDR3 loop: CAWSLRRGGGLTDTQYF. The CDR3 DNA follows: TGTGCCTGGAGTCTCCGGCGGGGCGGGGGTCTCACAGATACGCAGTATTTT. Complete variable domain (other parts from reference TRBV30 and TRBJ2-3): SQTIHQWPATLVQPVGSPLSLECTVEGTSNPNLYWYRQAAGRGLQLLFYSVGIGQISSEVPQNLSASRPQDRQFILSSKKLLLSDSGFYLCAWSLRRGGGLTDTQYFGPGTRLTVL.